This T cell receptor beta chain emerged from a study of T-cell memory formation after mild COVID-19. Study information: Largely donor-specific sequence clusters came from a couple of donors.

This clonotype was seen a few times. Its target is not known. Study-wide results and limits: The SARS-CoV-2 specificity of second-wave clones reaching peak at day 37 remained unverified. Researchers found some responding clones in pre-infection memory, a sign that cross-reactive memory joined.

Germline V gives CDR1 SGHTA, CDR2 FQGTGA. V shed 1 base and J 10 bases; nucleotides not matched to a gene: 6. There are 14 residues in the CDR3. A 5'RACE reaction primed in the constant segment made cDNA libraries of TCR alpha and TCR beta, and these carried sample barcodes and UMIs. Each CDR3 protein is one row after TCRdb ran MiXCR on the 5' RACE reads. Among 85,000 to 130,000 distinct CDR3 sequences listed, 11% were seen once. The TCR comes from a man aged 18 to 29 who had mild COVID-19 (a few samples of this study predate the infection). Cell type and time point are not known. The source material was PBMCs or a T cell subset sorted from them (not recorded which). This chain links TRBV7-3 with TRBJ2-1; TRBD2 aligns across 8 bases. The CDR3 DNA follows: TGTGCCAGCAGCTTAAAAGCGGGGGCCAGGGAGCAGTTCTTC. Encoded protein: CASSLKAGAREQFF.